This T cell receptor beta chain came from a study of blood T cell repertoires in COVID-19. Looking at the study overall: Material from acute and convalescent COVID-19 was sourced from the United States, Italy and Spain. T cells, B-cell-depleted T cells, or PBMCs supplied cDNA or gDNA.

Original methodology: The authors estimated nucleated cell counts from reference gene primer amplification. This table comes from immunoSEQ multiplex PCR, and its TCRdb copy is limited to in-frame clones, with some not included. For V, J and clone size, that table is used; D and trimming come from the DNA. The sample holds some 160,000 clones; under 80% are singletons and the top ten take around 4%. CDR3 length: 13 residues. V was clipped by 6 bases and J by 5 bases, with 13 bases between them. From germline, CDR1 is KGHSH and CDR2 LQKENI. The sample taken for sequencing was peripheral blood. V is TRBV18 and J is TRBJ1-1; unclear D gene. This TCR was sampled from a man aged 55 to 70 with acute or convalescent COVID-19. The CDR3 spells CASSRSGWTEAFF. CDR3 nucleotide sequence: TGTGCCAGCTCCCGGTCGGGTTGGACTGAAGCTTTCTTT.